The T cell receptor (beta chain) described here comes from a study of early T cells in non-severe SARS-CoV-2 infection. Overall study: Sequencing was performed on bulk RNA from unsorted whole blood, leaving chains unpaired.

The germline CDR1 and CDR2 sequences are LGHNA and YNFKEQ. The CDR3 is made up of 14 amino acids. Trimming removed 6 bases at V and 0 bases at J, with 10 bases between. cDNA molecules, individually, were tagged with unique molecular identifiers. In TCRdb, the 5' RACE reads were re-called with MiXCR into one record per CDR3 protein. Of about 98,000 distinct CDR3 sequences listed, approximately 9.9% were seen once; the top ten hold 4.5% to 5.5%. This clonotype was detected a few times. Sequenced material: whole blood. This clonotype was sampled from an adult who was a healthcare worker with PCR-confirmed SARS-CoV-2 infection or an uninfected control (not recorded which). The chain combines TRBV4-2 with TRBJ2-3; D tentatively fits TRBD1 or TRBD2 (6 bases each). The CDR3 coding sequence is TGTGCCAGCAGGAGGGGGGATAGCACAGATACGCAGTATTTT. Its protein is CASRRGDSTDTQYF.